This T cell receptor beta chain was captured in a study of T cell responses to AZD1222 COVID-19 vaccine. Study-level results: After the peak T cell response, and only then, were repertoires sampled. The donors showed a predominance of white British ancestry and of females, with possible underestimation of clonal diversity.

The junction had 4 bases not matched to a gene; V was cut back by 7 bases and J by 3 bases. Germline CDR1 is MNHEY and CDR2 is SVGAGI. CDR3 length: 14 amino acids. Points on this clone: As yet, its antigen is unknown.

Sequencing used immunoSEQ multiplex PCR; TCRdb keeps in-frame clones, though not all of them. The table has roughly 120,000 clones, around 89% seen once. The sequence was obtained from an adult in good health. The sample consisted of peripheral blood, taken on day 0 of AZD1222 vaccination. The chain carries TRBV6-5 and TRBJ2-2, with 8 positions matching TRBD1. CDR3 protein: CASTRGQDTGELFF. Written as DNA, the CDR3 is TGTGCCAGCACACGGGGACAGGACACCGGGGAGCTGTTTTTT.